The sequence of this T cell receptor beta chain was determined in a study of cytomegalovirus exposure and HLA in healthy donors. This table comes from immunoSEQ multiplex PCR, and its TCRdb copy is limited to in-frame clones, with some not included. Of 100,000 to 120,000 clones listed, roughly 90% are singletons. The CDR3 totals 15 residues. Deletions cut 5 bases from V and 5 bases from J, with 18 bases between. Germline V gene lookup returns CDR1 MNHEY and CDR2 SMNVEV (reference sequence). The chain couples TRBV27 to TRBJ2-5; D is perhaps TRBD2 (5 bases). Sequencing was carried out using PBMCs. This clonotype originated in a woman in her twenties or thirties in good health and CMV-seropositive. The CDR3 nucleotides read TGTGCCAGCAGTGATCTGGGAGACCCGGGGGAGACCCAGTACTTC. Protein: CASSDLGDPGETQYF.